This passage covers 28 T cell receptor beta chains from one sample sequenced in a study of spatial heterogeneity in lung cancer. These receptors have no known antigen. Time point meaning: sample taken at primary tumor resection. Whole-study results and caveats: Tumor mutation count correlated with how many alpha and beta TCRs expanded intratumorally.

MiXCR, run by TCRdb on the 5' RACE reads, gives a single entry per CDR3 protein. The sample shows around 1,500 distinct CDR3 sequences, approximately 7% of them seen only once. The source was lung tumor tissue, collected at surgery. The origin of the receptors is a female donor with early-stage non-small cell lung cancer.

By sample fraction, this clonotype is medium-sized. The J gene is TRBJ2-3, the V gene TRBV9; 10 bases align to TRBD2. Germline V gives CDR1 SGDLS, CDR2 YYNGEE. The CDR3 length is 14 residues. The ends lost 0 bases at V and 8 bases at J; junction bases unmatched: 3. In DNA, the CDR3 is TGTGCCAGCAGCGTAGTAACTAGCGGGGTTACGCAGTATTTT. Protein product: CASSVVTSGVTQYF. The full variable domain, in which reference TRBV9 and TRBJ2-3 provide the parts outside the CDR3, is DSGVTQTPKHLITATGQRVTLRCSPRSGDLSVYWYQQSLDQGLQFLIQYYNGEERAKGNILERFSAQQFPDLHSELNLSSLELGDSALYFCASSVVTSGVTQYFGPGTRLTVL.

This clonotype is classed as medium-sized. V is TRBV10-3 and J is TRBJ2-7, with D maybe TRBD2 (5 bases). The V end lost 10 bases, the J end lost 6 bases, and 13 bases lay between the germline ends. The CDR3 is 11 amino acids. Germline loops: CDR1 ENHRY, CDR2 SYGVKD. CDR3 nucleotide sequence: TGTGCCACCGGGGTCGGGCTCGAGCAGTACGTC. Encoded protein: CATGVGLEQYV.

This clonotype is a singleton in its sample. The CDR3 is CAWSSTGLKNEQFF. The CDR3 DNA reads TGTGCCTGGAGTAGTACAGGTCTGAAGAATGAGCAGTTCTTC. The chain uses TRBV30 and TRBJ2-1; D perhaps matches TRBD1 (5 bases). Trimming cost V 2 bases and J 7 bases, with 15 bases left between them. The CDR3 runs to 14 residues. Germline V lookup: CDR1 GTSNPN, CDR2 SVGIG (reference sequence).

By share, this clonotype counts as large. V gene TRBV6-6 combines with J gene TRBJ2-3; no clear D gene. Trimming pared 2 bases from V and 0 bases from J, leaving 6 bases between. The CDR3 is made up of 14 amino acids. Germline V gene lookup returns CDR1 MNHNY and CDR2 SVGAGI (reference sequence). CDR3 loop: CASSYGDSTDTQYF. The CDR3 DNA reads TGTGCCAGCAGTTACGGAGACAGCACAGATACGCAGTATTTT.

This clonotype is large (0.1 to 1%) within its sample. The CDR3 region is CASSSDQGRGEKLFF. The CDR3 DNA sequence: TGCGCCAGCAGCTCCGACCAAGGGAGAGGTGAAAAACTGTTTTTT. The J gene is TRBJ1-4, the V gene TRBV5-1; D is undetermined. V was shortened by 3 bases and J by 7 bases, with 16 bases between the two germline ends. The CDR3 is 15 residues long. Germline-derived CDR1 and CDR2 are SGHRS and YFSETQ.

This clonotype was counted at least ten times. This rearrangement joins TRBV5-4 to TRBJ2-2, with 8 bases matching TRBD1. Germline V gene lookup returns CDR1 SGHNT and CDR2 YYREEE (reference sequence). The V gene end was trimmed by 5 bases and the J gene end by 1 base; junction bases not matched to a gene: 7. The CDR3 contains 16 residues. As DNA, the CDR3 is TGTGCCAGCAGACACCGGGACAGGCAGAACACCGGGGAGCTGTTTTTT. Protein sequence: CASRHRDRQNTGELFF. Looking up the rest from reference TRBV5-4 and TRBJ2-2 gives the full variable domain: ETGVTQSPTHLIKTRGQQVTLRCSSQSGHNTVSWYQQALGQGPQFIFQYYREEENGRGNFPPRFSGLQFPNYSSELNVNALELDDSALYLCASRHRDRQNTGELFFGEGSRLTVL.

This clonotype is medium-sized (0.01 to 0.1%) within its sample. The genes are TRBV6-1 and TRBJ2-5; 11 bases fit TRBD2. V was pared by 7 bases and J by 2 bases, with 9 bases of the junction left unmatched. The CDR3 is 16 amino acids. Germline V gene sequence: CDR1 MNHNS, CDR2 SASEGT. Written as DNA, the CDR3 is TGTGCCAGCACCAGTGGTTTAGCGGGGGGGCAAGAGACCCAGTACTTC. Its translation is CASTSGLAGGQETQYF.

This clonotype was recorded only once. The rearrangement uses TRBV7-6 and TRBJ1-1; perhaps TRBD1 as D (6 bases). V shed 5 bases and J shed 1 base, with 14 bases lying between them. The CDR3 contains 15 residues. Germline V gene data show CDR1 as SGHVS and CDR2 as FNYEAQ. The CDR3 DNA follows: TGTGCCAGCAGCCTCTCGGGGGCCACGAACACTGAAGCTTTCTTT. Protein: CASSLSGATNTEAFF.

This clonotype ranks as medium-sized. The gene calls are TRBV29-1 and TRBJ1-2, with TRBD1 as a possible D gene (6 bases). Deletions cut 1 base from V and 2 bases from J, with 14 bases between. CDR1 is SQVTM and CDR2 is ANQGSEA in the germline V gene. The CDR3 contains 15 residues. CDR3 amino acids: CSVEGGGGRNYGYTF. CDR3 DNA sequence: TGCAGCGTTGAAGGGGGAGGGGGGCGGAACTATGGCTACACCTTC.

This clonotype was seen a few times. This chain links TRBV24-1 with TRBJ2-1; 7 nucleotides line up with TRBD1. The germline CDR1 and CDR2 sequences are KGHDR and SFDVKD. The CDR3 spans 17 residues. Losses at the gene ends were 3 bases for V and 3 bases for J; bases not matched to a gene: 10. In nucleotides, the CDR3 is TGTGCCACCAGTGATCCCACAGGGGAAATTCTCTACAATGAGCAGTTCTTC. Translated, it gives CATSDPTGEILYNEQFF.

This clonotype is labeled medium-sized. The chain uses TRBV9 and TRBJ2-1; TRBD2 matches at 14 bases. The junction had 19 bases not matched to a gene; V was cut back by 4 bases and J by 7 bases. The germline V gene has CDR1 SGDLS and CDR2 YYNGEE. CDR3 size: 20 residues. Here the CDR3 DNA reads TGTGCCAGCAGCTTTTGGCCCGCGACTAGCGGGGGGGCGAGGGTAAATGAGCAGTTCTTC. Residues: CASSFWPATSGGARVNEQFF.

This clonotype is categorized as medium-sized. V gene TRBV6-2 or TRBV6-3 combines with J gene TRBJ2-2; TRBD2 might be the D (5 bases). CDR1 is MNHEY and CDR2 is SVGEGT in the germline V gene. The CDR3 spans 15 residues. V lost 1 base to trimming and J lost 4 bases, with 10 bases between them. The CDR3 DNA reads TGTGCCAGCAGTTACTGGCGGGTGTCCACCGGGGAGCTGTTTTTT. Translating gives CASSYWRVSTGELFF.

By share, this clonotype counts as medium-sized (0.01 to 0.1%). V usage is TRBV4-1 and J usage is TRBJ2-1; D is perhaps TRBD2 (5 bases). The germline V gene has CDR1 MGHRA and CDR2 YSYEKL. The V end was cut by 4 bases, the J end by 10 bases, with 14 bases between. This CDR3 comprises 13 residues. DNA of the CDR3: TGCGCCAGCAGCCTGGACTTCATGGGGGAGCAGTTCTTC. Translating it yields CASSLDFMGEQFF.

Within the sample, this clonotype is medium-sized (0.01 to 0.1%). This chain joins TRBV5-1 and TRBJ2-2; D remains ambiguous. The ends were cut back, 5 bases at V and 0 bases at J, with 11 bases in the middle. The CDR3 runs to 15 residues. Germline loops: CDR1 SGHRS, CDR2 YFSETQ. In DNA form, the CDR3 reads TGCGCCAGCAGTGAGACCACTTCGAACACCGGGGAGCTGTTTTTT. Translated, it gives CASSETTSNTGELFF. Full variable domain (missing parts from reference TRBV5-1 and TRBJ2-2): KAGVTQTPRYLIKTRGQQVTLSCSPISGHRSVSWYQQTPGQGLQFLFEYFSETQRNKGNFPGRFSGRQFSNSRSEMNVSTLELGDSALYLCASSETTSNTGELFFGEGSRLTVL.

This clonotype was recorded many times. The chain recombines TRBV5-6 with TRBJ1-1; D remains unclear. The V gene's germline CDR1 is SGHDT and CDR2 YYEEEE. The CDR3 length is 13 residues. V was pared by 1 base and J by 1 base, with 5 bases between. CDR3 in amino acids: CASSLTTNTEAFF. The CDR3 nucleotides read TGTGCCAGCAGCTTGACAACGAACACTGAAGCTTTCTTT.

This clonotype is medium-sized (0.01 to 0.1%) by share. The gene calls are TRBV6-1 and TRBJ2-1; D ambiguous. Germline CDR1 and CDR2: MNHNS and SASEGT. Trimming shortened V by 3 bases and J by 8 bases, and 5 bases separated the two germline ends. This CDR3 region has 11 residues. CDR3 nucleotide sequence: TGTGCCAGCAGTGACTGGGATGAGCAGTTCTTC. This codes for CASSDWDEQFF.

Relative to its sample, this clonotype is medium-sized. This chain joins TRBV11-1 and TRBJ2-7; D remains unclear. The CDR3 is made up of 14 amino acids. V was trimmed by 4 bases and J by 3 bases, leaving 13 bases between them. CDR1 and CDR2 from the germline V gene are SGHAT and FQDESV (reference sequence). The CDR3 DNA reads TGTGCCAGCAGCTCAACCGACTGGGGCTACGAGCAGTACTTC. Protein: CASSSTDWGYEQYF.

Relative to its sample, this clonotype is medium-sized. The chain carries TRBV7-2 and TRBJ1-5; D call uncertain. The germline gives CDR1 SGHTA, CDR2 FQGNSA. This CDR3 region has 13 residues. The V gene lost 6 bases and the J gene lost 2 bases, with 8 bases spanning the gap. CDR3: CASSDYGNQPQHF. The CDR3 bases are TGTGCCAGCAGTGATTACGGCAATCAGCCCCAGCATTTT.

In its sample, this clonotype ranks as large. This sequence joins TRBV28 and TRBJ1-5; D is possibly TRBD1 (6 bases). Trimming took off 3 bases at V and 6 bases at J, with 18 bases between the two ends. Germline loops: CDR1 MDHEN, CDR2 SYDVKM. The CDR3 contains 16 residues. The CDR3 DNA is TGTGCCAGCAGTTTCTCCTCTCGGGGGGCGAGTCAGCCCCAGCATTTT. Translating gives CASSFSSRGASQPQHF. The full variable domain, completed using reference TRBV28 and TRBJ1-5, is DVKVTQSSRYLVKRTGEKVFLECVQDMDHENMFWYRQDPGLGLRLIYFSYDVKMKEKGDIPEGYSVSREKKERFSLILESASTNQTSMYLCASSFSSRGASQPQHFGDGTRLSIL.

By sample share, this clonotype is medium-sized. The J gene is TRBJ2-3, the V gene TRBV7-2; D is perhaps TRBD1 (6 bases). From germline, CDR1 is SGHTA and CDR2 FQGNSA. The CDR3 is 12 residues long. Trimming removed 7 bases at V and 10 bases at J, with 15 bases between. The CDR3 bases are TGTGCCAGCACCCACCCAGGGGCCCCGCAGTATTTT. This gives the protein CASTHPGAPQYF.

By sample fraction, this clonotype is medium-sized. The rearrangement links TRBV27 to TRBJ1-1; possible D gene TRBD1, 6 bases. V lost 5 bases to trimming and J lost 0 bases, with 16 bases between them. This CDR3 has 16 residues. Germline V gene data show CDR1 as MNHEY and CDR2 as SMNVEV (reference sequence). Here the CDR3 reads CASSNRGGGLNTEAFF. The CDR3 DNA is TGTGCCAGCAGTAACAGAGGGGGGGGGTTGAACACTGAAGCTTTCTTT.

By sample fraction, this clonotype is large. The V and J genes are TRBV27 and TRBJ1-2; D is undetermined. The CDR3 sequence is 15 residues long. Germline V lookup: CDR1 MNHEY, CDR2 SMNVEV (reference sequence). Trimming cost V 3 bases and J 0 bases, with 11 bases left between them. The CDR3, as DNA: TGTGCCAGCAGTTTGCGAGGAGGTCCTAACTATGGCTACACCTTC. Residues: CASSLRGGPNYGYTF.

The sample holds many counts of this clonotype. V and J are TRBV12-3 or TRBV12-4 and TRBJ2-7, with 7 bases identical to TRBD1. This CDR3 has 14 amino acids. The V segment lost 5 bases and the J segment 1 base; nucleotides outside the gene matches: 5. The CDR3 loop is CASSLGTESYEQYF. CDR3 in DNA: TGTGCCAGCAGTCTCGGGACAGAGTCCTACGAGCAGTACTTC.

The chain is built from TRBV6-2 or TRBV6-3 and TRBJ2-7, with 7 nucleotides matching TRBD1. This CDR3 region has 15 residues. The J segment lost 2 bases and the V segment lost 6 bases, leaving 10 bases of the junction unmatched. From germline, CDR1 is MNHEY and CDR2 SVGEGT. The CDR3 region has the DNA TGTGCCAGCAGACCCCGGACGGGACAGACCTACGAGCAGTACTTC. This translates into CASRPRTGQTYEQYF.

This clonotype showed up just a few times. This sequence joins TRBV4-1 and TRBJ2-7; no clear D gene. Looked up from germline, CDR1 is MGHRA and CDR2 is YSYEKL. There are 16 residues in the CDR3. V was clipped by 1 base and J by 2 bases, with 15 bases between them. The CDR3 loop is CASSQASGRPTYEQYF. The CDR3 nucleotides are TGCGCCAGCAGCCAAGCGTCAGGAAGGCCTACCTACGAGCAGTACTTC.

The chain uses TRBV12-3 or TRBV12-4 and TRBJ1-3; 8 nucleotides agree with TRBD1. The CDR3 is made up of 14 amino acids. V was clipped by 5 bases and J by 1 base; unmatched bases: 1. DNA of the CDR3: TGTGCCAGCAGTCGGGACAGGTCTGGAAACACCATATATTTT. It encodes CASSRDRSGNTIYF.

Within the sample, this clonotype is large. The chain couples TRBV5-6 to TRBJ1-2; TRBD1 matches 7 bases. J gave up 6 bases and V 1 base, and 3 bases lay outside the gene matches. This CDR3 has 13 residues. The germline V gene has CDR1 SGHDT and CDR2 YYEEEE. As DNA, the CDR3 is TGTGCCAGCAGCTTGCGGGACAGTCATGGCTACACCTTC. Amino acids: CASSLRDSHGYTF.

There are many counts of this clonotype. The chain uses TRBV7-2 and TRBJ2-5, with TRBD2 as a possible D gene (5 bases). Germline V gene data show CDR1 as SGHTA and CDR2 as FQGNSA. Trimming stripped 5 bases from V and 0 bases from J, with 10 bases between. The CDR3 covers 14 residues. The CDR3 sequence is CASSLDFYQETQYF. As DNA, the CDR3 is TGTGCCAGCAGCCTGGACTTCTACCAAGAGACCCAGTACTTC.